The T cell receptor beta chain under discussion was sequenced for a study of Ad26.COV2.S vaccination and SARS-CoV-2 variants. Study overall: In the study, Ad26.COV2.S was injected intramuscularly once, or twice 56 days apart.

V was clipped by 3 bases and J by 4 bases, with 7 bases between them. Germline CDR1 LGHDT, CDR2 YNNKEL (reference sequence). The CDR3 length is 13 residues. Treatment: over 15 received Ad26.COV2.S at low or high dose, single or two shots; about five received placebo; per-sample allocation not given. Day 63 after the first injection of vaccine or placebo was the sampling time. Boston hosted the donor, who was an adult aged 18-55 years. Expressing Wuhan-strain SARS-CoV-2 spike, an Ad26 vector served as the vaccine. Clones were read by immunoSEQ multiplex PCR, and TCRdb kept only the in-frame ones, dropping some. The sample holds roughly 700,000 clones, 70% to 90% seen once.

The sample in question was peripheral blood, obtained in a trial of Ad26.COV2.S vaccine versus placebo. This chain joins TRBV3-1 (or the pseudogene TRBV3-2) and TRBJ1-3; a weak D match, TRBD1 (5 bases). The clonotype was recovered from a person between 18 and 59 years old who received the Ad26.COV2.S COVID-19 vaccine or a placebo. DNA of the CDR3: TGTGCCAGCAGCCAGGACAACGGAAACACCATATATTTT. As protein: CASSQDNGNTIYF.